The following is a T cell receptor beta chain sequence with its context. Its specificity is not known. Baseline, cycle 4 day 1, and cycle 7 day 1 were the blood sampling points. These data are taken from a study of OX40 agonist ivuxolimab in advanced cancers. Study at large: Anti-PD-1, anti-PD-L1 or anti-CTLA-4 therapy given earlier was allowed, and 40% had some. The study, taken as a whole, reports: The antigen specificity of the peripheral T cells (those that were expanded) was not determined. Dose levels from 0.1 to 3.0 mg/kg saw CD4+ and CD8+ blood T cells expand clonally by week 6.

The assay was immunoSEQ multiplex PCR, and TCRdb's table has in-frame clones only and misses some. Seen here are roughly 80,000 clones, about 86% observed once, and the top ten hold 0.76%. The CDR3 has 15 amino acids. V trimming: 6 bases; J trimming: 1 base; junction bases outside the gene matches: 4. Per the germline V gene, CDR1 is SNHLY and CDR2 is FYNNEI. The material was CD4+ or CD8+ T cells sorted from blood, obtained in a trial of the OX40 agonist ivuxolimab. This receptor was identified in an adult with an advanced solid tumor such as melanoma, head and neck, liver or kidney cancer. The chain joins TRBV2 to TRBJ1-5; 9 positions match TRBD1. Written as DNA, the CDR3 is TGTGCCAGCAGGGGACAGGGAAGCAGCAATCAGCCCCAGCATTTT. As protein: CASRGQGSSNQPQHF.